This TCR beta chain was identified in a study of blood T cell repertoires in COVID-19. Germline V gene sequence: CDR1 LNHDA, CDR2 SQIVND (reference sequence). The CDR3 spans 14 residues. The J segment lost 1 base and the V segment lost 4 bases, leaving 2 bases of the junction unmatched. Assay: immunoSEQ multiplex PCR; the TCRdb copy retains only in-frame clones and omits some. The sample includes 250,000 to 400,000 clones, roughly 88% seen only once; the top ten take 1.5% to 2%. The receptor was isolated from a woman aged 30 to 39 with COVID-19, enrolled during active disease. The source material was peripheral blood. The chain recombines TRBV19 with TRBJ2-7; TRBD2 matches at 9 bases. This chain's CDR3 is CASSSGGGSYEQYF. The DNA for the CDR3 is TGTGCCAGTAGTAGCGGGGGGGGTTCCTACGAGCAGTACTTC. Variable domain in full (rest from reference TRBV19 and TRBJ2-7): DGGITQSPKYLFRKEGQNVTLSCEQNLNHDAMYWYRQDPGQGLRLIYYSQIVNDFQKGDIAEGYSVSREKKESFPLTVTSAQKNPTAFYLCASSSGGGSYEQYFGPGTRLTVT.